The 30 T cell receptor beta chains in this list originate from one sample, sequenced in a study of T-cell memory formation after mild COVID-19. One entry per CDR3 protein, called by TCRdb with MiXCR from the 5' RACE reads. This sample has fewer than 600,000 distinct CDR3 sequences, with about 20% found just once. Sequenced: PBMCs or a T cell subset sorted from them (not recorded which). The receptor source for this set is an adult woman who had mild COVID-19 (a few samples of this study predate the infection). Cell type and time point are not known.

This clonotype was observed a handful of times. The chain employs TRBV2 and TRBJ1-4; 8 bases map to TRBD1. Germline CDR1 SNHLY, CDR2 FYNNEI. The CDR3 is 13 amino acids. Trimming cost V 7 bases and J 5 bases; bases outside gene matches: 3. CDR3 sequence (DNA): TGTGCCAGCACCCGGACAGGGAATGAAAAACTGTTTTTT. This encodes CASTRTGNEKLFF.

The V call is TRBV2, the J call TRBJ2-7, with no clear D. Germline V gene lookup returns CDR1 SNHLY and CDR2 FYNNEI. The ends were cut back, 3 bases at V and 3 bases at J, with 3 bases in the middle. The length of the CDR3 is 11 residues. The CDR3 region has the DNA TGTGCCAGCAGTGACGGCTACGAGCAGTACGTC. It translates to CASSDGYEQYV.

This clonotype was seen more than once but under ten times. J is TRBJ2-2 and V is TRBV3-1; D possibly corresponds to TRBD2 (6 bases). Germline loops: CDR1 LGHDT, CDR2 YNNKEL (reference sequence). CDR3 length: 14 residues. The V end was cut by 4 bases, the J end by 4 bases, with 10 bases between. The chain's CDR3 is CASSLEGGTGELFF. CDR3 nucleotides: TGTGCCAGCAGCCTGGAGGGCGGCACCGGGGAGCTGTTTTTT.

This clonotype appeared a few times. This chain links TRBV11-3 with TRBJ2-1; TRBD2 agrees at 14 bases. Germline CDR1 is SGHNT and CDR2 is YENEEA. V shed 5 bases, J shed 6 bases, and the junction held 12 bases outside the gene matches. The CDR3 is 18 residues long. CDR3 region: CASSRGLAGGKGGNEQFF. The CDR3 DNA is TGTGCCAGCAGCCGCGGACTAGCGGGAGGCAAGGGGGGCAATGAGCAGTTCTTC.

This clonotype was detected only a few times. The chain carries TRBV7-6 and TRBJ2-5; 7 bases fit TRBD1. Per germline, CDR1 SGHVS and CDR2 FNYEAQ. V lost 4 bases to trimming and J lost 5 bases; unmatched junction nucleotides: 16. The CDR3 length is 17 residues. CDR3 nucleotides: TGTGCCAGCAGCTCCCATCCTTCACAGGGGACGGGGGAGACCCAGTACTTC. Translated: CASSSHPSQGTGETQYF. Using reference TRBV7-6 and TRBJ2-5 for the parts outside the CDR3, the full variable domain is GAGVSQSPRYKVTKRGQDVALRCDPISGHVSLYWYRQALGQGPEFLTYFNYEAQQDKSGLPNDRFSAERPEGSISTLTIQRTEQRDSAMYRCASSSHPSQGTGETQYFGPGTRLLVL.

This clonotype was seen a few times. The V gene is TRBV7-2, the J gene TRBJ2-1; the D gene is possibly TRBD2 (6 bases). Germline lookup yields CDR1 SGHTA and CDR2 FQGNSA. Trimming cost V 6 bases and J 4 bases, with 16 bases left between them. The CDR3 length is 15 residues. In DNA, the CDR3 is TGTGCCAGCAGACGTCCGGGACTGGATTACAATGAGCAGTTCTTC. It codes for CASRRPGLDYNEQFF.

The chain uses TRBV7-8 and TRBJ2-2, with TRBD2 identical over 12 bases. This CDR3 contains 17 residues. Germline V CDR1 and CDR2: SGHVS, FQNEAQ. Trimming removed 4 bases from V and 1 base from J; junction bases left unmatched: 4. The CDR3 reads CASSSRLAGVNTGELFF. The CDR3 nucleotides are TGTGCCAGCAGCTCTCGACTAGCGGGAGTGAACACCGGGGAGCTGTTTTTT. The complete variable domain, with remaining parts taken from reference TRBV7-8 and TRBJ2-2, reads GAGVSQSPRYKVAKRGQDVALRCDPISGHVSLFWYQQALGQGPEFLTYFQNEAQLDKSGLPSDRFFAERPEGSVSTLKIQRTQQEDSAVYLCASSSRLAGVNTGELFFGEGSRLTVL.

This clonotype was seen ten or more times. The chain carries TRBV5-1 and TRBJ2-1; unclear D gene. Trimming cost V 1 base and J 7 bases, with 12 bases left between them. The CDR3 has 14 residues. The germline gives CDR1 SGHRS, CDR2 YFSETQ. CDR3 region: CASSLWNRANEQFF. For the CDR3, the DNA is TGCGCCAGCAGCTTGTGGAACCGGGCGAATGAGCAGTTCTTC.

This clonotype was recorded a few times. The chain carries TRBV7-8 and TRBJ2-1, with 8 nucleotides matching TRBD2. CDR3 length equals 16 residues. Germline V gives CDR1 SGHVS, CDR2 FQNEAQ. Trimming removed 2 bases from V and 9 bases from J; junction bases left unmatched: 12. Here the CDR3 DNA reads TGTGCCAGCAGCTTATCTCAAGGACTAGCTGAGGGTGAGCAGTTCTTC. Its translation is CASSLSQGLAEGEQFF.

This clonotype was detected a few times. The chain joins TRBV20-1 to TRBJ2-1; D not resolved. CDR3 length equals 15 residues. Trimming removed 1 base from V and 5 bases from J, with 15 bases in between. The germline CDR1 and CDR2 sequences are DFQATT and SNEGSKA (reference sequence). The CDR3 is CSARGAKGFDNEQFF. DNA for the CDR3: TGCAGTGCTAGAGGGGCCAAAGGATTCGACAATGAGCAGTTCTTC.

This clonotype was counted only a few times. The chain employs TRBV30 and TRBJ1-3; D not resolved. With 0 bases removed from V and 4 bases from J, the gap between germline ends came to 10 bases. The CDR3 covers 14 residues. From germline, CDR1 is GTSNPN and CDR2 SVGIG (reference sequence). CDR3 loop: CAWSVGSNGNTIYF. CDR3 DNA: TGTGCCTGGAGTGTGGGGAGCAACGGAAACACCATATATTTT.

This clonotype appeared a few times. This chain joins TRBV14 and TRBJ2-7, with D unclear. The V gene lost 4 bases and the J gene lost 3 bases, with 13 bases spanning the gap. This CDR3 contains 14 residues. Germline V gene data show CDR1 as SGHDN and CDR2 as FVKESK. For the CDR3, the DNA is TGTGCCAGCAGCCGTGAGAGTGCCTTCTACGAGCAGTACTTC. Protein sequence: CASSRESAFYEQYF.

The rearrangement joins TRBV7-8 to TRBJ1-4; maybe TRBD1 (6 bases). The germline V and J ends were trimmed by 5 bases and 8 bases, with 15 bases remaining between them. Germline V gene data show CDR1 as SGHVS and CDR2 as FQNEAQ. The CDR3 is made up of 14 amino acids. The CDR3 sequence is CASSRDGGREKLFF. The CDR3 DNA reads TGTGCCAGCAGCCGCGACGGGGGCCGGGAAAAACTGTTTTTT.

This CDR3 reads CASSGSRTVNEQFF. Written as DNA, the CDR3 is TGTGCCAGCAGTGGCTCGCGGACTGTGAATGAGCAGTTCTTC. The rearrangement uses TRBV6-1 and TRBJ2-1; TRBD2 might be the D (5 bases). The CDR3 sequence is 14 residues long. Trimming took 4 bases from V and 7 from J, leaving 14 bases between them. Germline V gene data show CDR1 as MNHNS and CDR2 as SASEGT.

This clonotype was counted a few times. The chain recombines TRBV29-1 with TRBJ2-3; possibly TRBD1 for D (6 bases). V lost 4 bases and J lost 2, with 13 bases in between. The CDR3 sequence is 14 residues long. Germline values: CDR1 SQVTM, CDR2 ANQGSEA. Written as DNA, the CDR3 is TGCAGCGTTGGCCGACAGGTCCTCACAGATACGCAGTATTTT. Its protein product is CSVGRQVLTDTQYF.

The CDR3 region has the DNA TGTGCCAGCAGCGTAGAAAGAGGGGGAGGTTATACGCAGTATTTT. Its translation is CASSVERGGGYTQYF. The V call is TRBV9, the J call TRBJ2-3, with D perhaps assigned TRBD1 or TRBD2 (6 bases each). The germline V gene encodes CDR1 SGDLS and CDR2 YYNGEE. Trimming cost V 0 bases and J 7 bases, with 15 bases left between them. CDR3 length: 15 residues.

This chain links TRBV5-5 with TRBJ1-1, with D possibly matching TRBD1 (6 bases). CDR3 length: 12 residues. Looked up from germline, CDR1 is SGHKS and CDR2 is YYEKEE (reference sequence). V lost 6 bases, J lost 5 bases, and 11 bases lay in between. In DNA, the CDR3 is TGTGCCAGCACCATGAGGGGGACTGAAGCTTTCTTT. It yields the protein CASTMRGTEAFF.

This clonotype was seen a handful of times. The genes are TRBV11-2 and TRBJ2-7, with TRBD1 matching 9 bases. This CDR3 contains 15 residues. Germline assignment: CDR1 SGHAT and CDR2 FQNNGV. Trimming cost V 0 bases and J 2 bases; bases outside gene matches: 2. CDR3 bases: TGTGCCAGCAGCTTAGAGACAGGGGGTACCTACGAGCAGTACTTC. It encodes CASSLETGGTYEQYF. The whole variable domain, filled in from reference TRBV11-2 and TRBJ2-7, reads EAGVAQSPRYKIIEKRQSVAFWCNPISGHATLYWYQQILGQGPKLLIQFQNNGVVDDSQLPKDRFSAERLKGVDSTLKIQPAKLEDSAVYLCASSLETGGTYEQYFGPGTRLTVT.

This clonotype was recorded once. The chain has TRBV5-4 and TRBJ2-7; D is unclear. Germline V gene data show CDR1 as SGHNT and CDR2 as YYREEE (reference sequence). V was pared by 5 bases and J by 1 base, with 13 bases between. The CDR3 covers 14 residues. As DNA, the CDR3 is TGTGCCAGCAGTCCCATTAAAGATTCCTACGAGCAGTACTTC. It is translated as CASSPIKDSYEQYF.

The chain links TRBV12-3 or TRBV12-4 to TRBJ1-1; the match to TRBD1 covers 9 bases. This CDR3 has 14 residues. The ends lost 6 bases at V and 7 bases at J; junction bases unmatched: 9. The CDR3 DNA reads TGTGCCAGCAGCCCACAGGGGGCGCGTGTTGAAGCTTTCTTT. It codes for CASSPQGARVEAFF.

The chain recombines TRBV24-1 with TRBJ1-2; a possible D gene is TRBD1 (5 bases). The germline V and J ends were trimmed by 5 bases and 6 bases, with 12 bases remaining between them. Germline V gives CDR1 KGHDR, CDR2 SFDVKD. The CDR3 totals 13 residues. CDR3 loop: CATSAVGLDGYTF. DNA for the CDR3: TGTGCCACCAGTGCGGTGGGGCTTGATGGCTACACCTTC.

Many counts were recorded for this clonotype. The chain couples TRBV7-7 to TRBJ2-2, with D possibly matching TRBD1 (6 bases). V gave up 10 bases and J gave up 1 base, with 13 bases separating them. There are 14 residues in the CDR3. Germline-derived CDR1 and CDR2 are SSHAT and FNYEAQ (reference sequence). The CDR3 is CAIVPQGNTGELFF. In nucleotides, the CDR3 is TGTGCCATCGTCCCACAGGGGAACACCGGGGAGCTGTTTTTT.

This clonotype was found a few times. The chain carries TRBV12-3 or TRBV12-4 and TRBJ1-2; possibly TRBD1 for D (6 bases). V lost 2 bases and J 7 bases, leaving 11 bases between the germline ends. The CDR3 has 13 amino acids. CDR3 sequence: CASSLTQGGGYTF. In nucleotides, the CDR3 is TGTGCCAGCAGTTTAACACAGGGAGGTGGCTACACCTTC.

This clonotype has just a few counts. The gene calls are TRBV29-1 and TRBJ2-7; 8 positions agree with TRBD2. V lost 4 bases and J lost 4; bases outside the gene matches: 3. Germline CDR1 and CDR2: SQVTM and ANQGSEA. This CDR3 has 12 amino acids. The CDR3 sequence is CSVGTSGYEQYF. The CDR3 DNA sequence: TGCAGCGTTGGAACTAGCGGTTACGAGCAGTACTTC.

The genes are TRBV7-2 and TRBJ1-5, with TRBD1 identical over 8 bases. The V segment lost 5 bases and the J segment 4 bases; nucleotides outside the gene matches: 16. The germline V gene has CDR1 SGHTA and CDR2 FQGNSA. The CDR3 spans 18 residues. The CDR3 reads CASSRLRQGARMNQPQHF. Written as DNA, the CDR3 is TGTGCCAGCAGCCGCCTAAGGCAGGGGGCGAGGATGAATCAGCCCCAGCATTTT. Full variable domain (remainder filled in from reference TRBV7-2 and TRBJ1-5): GAGVSQSPSNKVTEKGKDVELRCDPISGHTALYWYRQSLGQGLEFLIYFQGNSAPDKSGLPSDRFSAERTGGSVSTLTIQRTQQEDSAVYLCASSRLRQGARMNQPQHFGDGTRLSIL.

J is TRBJ1-1 and V is TRBV14; unclear D gene. The V gene lost 0 bases and the J gene lost 3 bases, with 5 bases spanning the gap. The CDR3 has 13 amino acids. Germline V CDR1 and CDR2: SGHDN, FVKESK. CDR3 in amino acids: CASSQEMYTEAFF. CDR3 nucleotides: TGTGCCAGCAGCCAAGAGATGTACACTGAAGCTTTCTTT.

The V gene is TRBV19, the J gene TRBJ2-2; D remains ambiguous. Per germline, CDR1 LNHDA and CDR2 SQIVND (reference sequence). V was clipped by 3 bases and J by 3 bases, with 8 bases between them. The CDR3 is 14 amino acids. The CDR3 reads CASSILRDTGELFF. CDR3 nucleotide sequence: TGTGCCAGTAGTATTTTAAGGGACACCGGGGAGCTGTTTTTT. Looking up the rest from reference TRBV19 and TRBJ2-2 gives the full variable domain: DGGITQSPKYLFRKEGQNVTLSCEQNLNHDAMYWYRQDPGQGLRLIYYSQIVNDFQKGDIAEGYSVSREKKESFPLTVTSAQKNPTAFYLCASSILRDTGELFFGEGSRLTVL.

A single count supports this clonotype. Here the CDR3 DNA reads TGTGCCAGCAGCGTAGATGGCAGGTCCGCCTACGAGCAGTACTTC. It translates to CASSVDGRSAYEQYF. J is TRBJ2-7 and V is TRBV9; D not resolved. Germline V gene sequence: CDR1 SGDLS, CDR2 YYNGEE. V was pared by 0 bases and J by 2 bases, with 12 bases between. The CDR3 has 15 amino acids. The variable domain in full, with the rest retrieved from reference TRBV9 and TRBJ2-7, is DSGVTQTPKHLITATGQRVTLRCSPRSGDLSVYWYQQSLDQGLQFLIQYYNGEERAKGNILERFSAQQFPDLHSELNLSSLELGDSALYFCASSVDGRSAYEQYFGPGTRLTVT.

This clonotype was counted at least ten times. This chain links TRBV12-3 or TRBV12-4 with TRBJ2-3, with 7 bases aligning to TRBD1. The junction had 4 bases not matched to a gene; V was cut back by 2 bases and J by 11 bases. CDR3 size: 12 residues. CDR3 sequence (DNA): TGTGCCAGCAGTTTATCCAGGACAGGGCAGTATTTT. It translates to CASSLSRTGQYF.

This chain uses TRBV19 with TRBJ1-1; D is perhaps TRBD1 (5 bases). V shed 9 bases and J shed 0 bases, with 17 bases lying between them. This CDR3 is built from 15 residues. Germline CDR1 and CDR2: LNHDA and SQIVND (reference sequence). Here the CDR3 reads CASREGRGLNTEAFF. In DNA, the CDR3 is TGTGCCAGCCGAGAAGGGAGGGGTTTGAACACTGAAGCTTTCTTT.